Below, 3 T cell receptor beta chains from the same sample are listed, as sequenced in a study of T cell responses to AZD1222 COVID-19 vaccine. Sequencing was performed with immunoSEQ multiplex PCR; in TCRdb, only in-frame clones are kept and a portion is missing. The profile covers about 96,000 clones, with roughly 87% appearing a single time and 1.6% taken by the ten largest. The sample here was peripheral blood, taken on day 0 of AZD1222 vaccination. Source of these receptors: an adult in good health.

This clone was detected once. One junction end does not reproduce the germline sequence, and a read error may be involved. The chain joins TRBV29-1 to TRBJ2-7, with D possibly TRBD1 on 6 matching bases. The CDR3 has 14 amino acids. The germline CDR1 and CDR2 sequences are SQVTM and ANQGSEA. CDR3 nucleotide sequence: TGCAGCGTTGCTCTTGGGCAGGGGCCCTACGAGCAGTATTTC. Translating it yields CSVALGQGPYEQYF.

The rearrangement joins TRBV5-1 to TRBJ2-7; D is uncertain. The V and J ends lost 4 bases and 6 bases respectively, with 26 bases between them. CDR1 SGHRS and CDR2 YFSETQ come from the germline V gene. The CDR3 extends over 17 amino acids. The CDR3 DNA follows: TGCGCCAGCAGCATGGATCGGTCAGAACCGAATTTGGTCGAGCAGTACTTC. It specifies CASSMDRSEPNLVEQYF.

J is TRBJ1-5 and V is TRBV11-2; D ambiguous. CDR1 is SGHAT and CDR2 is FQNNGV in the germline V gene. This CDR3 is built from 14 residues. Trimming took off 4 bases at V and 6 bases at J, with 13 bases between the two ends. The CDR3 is CASSSGIGRQPQHF. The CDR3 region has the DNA TGTGCCAGCAGCTCGGGGATTGGGCGTCAGCCCCAGCATTTT.